Each of the 5 T cell receptor beta chains below was sequenced from the same sample in a study of T cell responses to AZD1222 COVID-19 vaccine. The protocol was immunoSEQ multiplex PCR, while the TCRdb copy is restricted to in-frame clones and leaves out a portion. The sample has 130,000 or so clones, around 92% seen once; the top ten hold under 2%. Sample: peripheral blood, taken on day 0 of AZD1222 vaccination. The receptors were gathered from an adult in good health.

The V and J genes are TRBV12-3 or TRBV12-4 and TRBJ1-6; D uncertain. The CDR3 is 13 residues long. The V gene lost 6 bases and the J gene lost 8 bases, with 11 bases spanning the gap. CDR3 amino acids: CASSRAGDSPLHF. CDR3 DNA: TGTGCCAGCAGCCGGGCCGGTGATTCACCCCTCCACTTT.

This clone was seen a few times. V is TRBV2 and J is TRBJ1-2; D is uncertain. Trimming took 2 bases from V and 5 from J, leaving 12 bases between them. Germline V lookup: CDR1 SNHLY, CDR2 FYNNEI. CDR3 length equals 14 residues. CDR3 in amino acids: CASSESGRAYGYTF. CDR3 bases: TGTGCCAGCAGTGAATCCGGGCGTGCTTATGGCTACACCTTC.

The chain employs TRBV19 and TRBJ2-5, with 7 nucleotides matching TRBD1. Germline values: CDR1 LNHDA, CDR2 SQIVND (reference sequence). The CDR3 has 12 amino acids. J lost 2 bases, V lost 10 bases, and 4 bases had no gene match. The CDR3 DNA reads TGTGCCACGGGGACAGTTCAAGAGACCCAGTACTTC. Its protein product is CATGTVQETQYF.

The chain links TRBV28 to TRBJ1-2; D possibly corresponds to TRBD1 (6 bases). The CDR3 has 14 residues. The V gene's germline CDR1 is MDHEN and CDR2 SYDVKM. V lost 5 bases, J lost 4 bases, and 14 bases lay in between. For the CDR3, the DNA is TGTGCCAGCAGTCCCAGGACAGCGTTCTATGGCTACACCTTC. Its protein product is CASSPRTAFYGYTF.

This chain uses TRBV2 with TRBJ2-3, with TRBD1 matching 11 bases. The germline CDR1 and CDR2 sequences are SNHLY and FYNNEI. CDR3 length equals 13 residues. The ends lost 9 bases at V and 3 bases at J; junction bases unmatched: 2. CDR3 sequence reads: CARGTGGTDTQYF. DNA for the CDR3: TGTGCCAGAGGGACAGGGGGGACAGATACGCAGTATTTT.